The present T cell receptor beta chain was sequenced within a study of spatial heterogeneity in lung cancer. TCRdb processed the 5' RACE reads anew with MiXCR; each CDR3 protein has one entry. The sample yields approximately 22,000 distinct CDR3 sequences, about 5.6% seen once. This clonotype was recorded at least ten times. The J segment lost 2 bases and the V segment lost 3 bases, leaving 3 bases of the junction unmatched. Germline CDR1 SGHTA, CDR2 FQGNSA. The CDR3 is made up of 15 amino acids. Time point denoted: sample taken at primary tumor resection. The donors were some 70 patients with non-small cell lung cancer that was early-stage and untreated.

This specimen was PBMCs, taken at surgery. This clonotype originated in a male donor with early-stage non-small cell lung cancer. This chain connects TRBV7-2 to TRBJ2-1; TRBD2 matches 8 bases. CDR3 region: CASSFTSGTYNEQFF. The CDR3 region has the DNA TGTGCCAGCAGCTTCACTAGCGGTACCTACAATGAGCAGTTCTTC. The variable domain in full, with the rest retrieved from reference TRBV7-2 and TRBJ2-1, is GAGVSQSPSNKVTEKGKDVELRCDPISGHTALYWYRQSLGQGLEFLIYFQGNSAPDKSGLPSDRFSAERTGGSVSTLTIQRTQQEDSAVYLCASSFTSGTYNEQFFGPGTRLTVL.